A selection of T cell receptor beta chains follows, all from one sample in a study of cytomegalovirus exposure and HLA in healthy donors. The table came from immunoSEQ multiplex PCR; TCRdb's copy has only in-frame clones and leaves some out. The sample spans 63,000 or so clones; the ten largest clones claim approximately 15%. The sequencing input was PBMCs. These receptors were taken from a boy aged 5-17 years in good health and CMV-seronegative. Each CDR3 is given with its conserved first and last residue. The D gene is left open where the match is weak.

>TRBD1|TRBV25-1|TRBJ2-7
TGTGCCAGCAGATTAACCGGGACAGGGGATCTCGAGCAGTACTTC
CASRLTGTGDLEQYF
>-|TRBV10-3|TRBJ2-5
TGTGCCATCAGTGAGTCGAAGGGGGAGACCCAGTACTTC
CAISESKGETQYF
>TRBD2|TRBV15|TRBJ2-1
TGTGCCACCAGCAGAAGGACTAGGGGAGAAGGCCATGAGCAGTTCTTC
CATSRRTRGEGHEQFF
>-|TRBV30|TRBJ2-5
TGTGCCTGGAGTCCCGGACATTCCCAAGAGACCCAGTACTTC
CAWSPGHSQETQYF
>-|TRBV15|TRBJ1-1
TGTGCCACCAGCAGAGGCGGGCAGGGGCCTCACACTGAAGCTTTCTTT
CATSRGGQGPHTEAFF
>TRBD1|TRBV7-2|TRBJ2-7
TGTGCCAGCAGCTTAGTTTTGCAGGACAGGGGAGGCGAGCAGTACTTC
CASSLVLQDRGGEQYF
>-|TRBV19|TRBJ1-5
TGTGCCAGCCTCCCCGAGCTTAGCAATCAGCCCCAGCATTTT
CASLPELSNQPQHF
>-|TRBV7-6|TRBJ2-7
TGTGCCAGCAGCTTGAGGTCGGGAGACGAGCAGTACTTC
CASSLRSGDEQYF
>-|TRBV7-9|TRBJ2-2
TGTGCCAGCAGCTTACCCCTCAACACCGGGGAGCTGTTTTTT
CASSLPLNTGELFF
>TRBD1|TRBV9|TRBJ1-1
TGTGCCAGCAGCGTAGGGGAAGGGGGCCAACGGAACACTGAAGCTTTCTTT
CASSVGEGGQRNTEAFF
>TRBD1|TRBV29-1|TRBJ1-1
TGCAGCGTTATTGAGGGGGCTGCGGCTGAAGCTTTCTTT
CSVIEGAAAEAFF
>-|TRBV7-2|TRBJ2-7
TGTGCCAGCAGCTTAGCAGGGGCAGCCAGCACCTACGAGCAGTACTTC
CASSLAGAASTYEQYF
>TRBD1|TRBV7-2|TRBJ1-1
TGTGCCAGCAGGGGACAGGGGGGCATGAACACTGAAGCTTTCTTT
CASRGQGGMNTEAFF
>TRBD1|TRBV2|TRBJ1-1
TGTGCCAGCATGACGGGACAGAGGAAAGCTTTCTTT
CASMTGQRKAFF
>-|TRBV6-5|TRBJ1-2
TGTGCCAGCAGTTACCCAGGGGCTTATGGCTACACCTTC
CASSYPGAYGYTF
>TRBD1|TRBV6-5|TRBJ2-7
TGTGCCAGCAGTAACCCGACAGGGCCGCGTTACGAGCAGTACTTC
CASSNPTGPRYEQYF
>-|TRBV4-2|TRBJ2-1
TGTGCCAGCAGCCAAGAACTGGCAGGGCCAAATGAGCAGTTCTTC
CASSQELAGPNEQFF
>-|TRBV6-5|TRBJ2-7
TGTGCCAGCAGTTCTCCGGGCAGGGACGAGCAGTACTTC
CASSSPGRDEQYF
>-|TRBV7-9|TRBJ1-2
TGTGCCAGCAGCTTGGGAGGAGGAGCAAACTATGGCTACACCTTC
CASSLGGGANYGYTF
>-|TRBV14|TRBJ1-4
TGTGCCAGCAGCACAGGCCCCCAAGCAACTAATGAAAAACTGTTTTTT
CASSTGPQATNEKLFF
>-|TRBV27|TRBJ2-7
TGTGCCAGCAGTACCGGGACTCTATACGAGCAGTACTTC
CASSTGTLYEQYF
>-|TRBV14|TRBJ1-4
TGTGCCAGCAGCCTCCTGACAGGCTCTAATGAAAAACTGTTTTTT
CASSLLTGSNEKLFF
>TRBD1|TRBV7-6|TRBJ1-4
TGTGCCAGCAGCCAAATACAGGGGGGCAGAGAAAAACTGTTTTTT
CASSQIQGGREKLFF
>-|TRBV14|TRBJ1-2
TGTGCCAGCGGCGGCCAACTCTATGGCTACACCTTC
CASGGQLYGYTF
>-|TRBV2|TRBJ2-7
TGTGCCAGCAGTGAACAAGGAGGGGGCAACTACGAGCAGTACTTC
CASSEQGGGNYEQYF
>-|TRBV14|TRBJ1-1
TGTGCCAGCAGCCCGGGACAGAACACTGAAGCTTTCTTT
CASSPGQNTEAFF
>TRBD1|TRBV6-5|TRBJ2-7
TGTGCCAGCAGTTCCGCCACCGGGACAGCGGTCTACGAGCAGTACTTC
CASSSATGTAVYEQYF
>TRBD1|TRBV7-9|TRBJ1-2
TGTGCCAGCACCCCCGACAGGGGTAACTATGGCTACACCTTC
CASTPDRGNYGYTF
>TRBD2|TRBV5-6|TRBJ2-1
TGTGCCAGCAGCCCTCCGGGACTAGCGGGTGGAAGCTCCTACAATGAGCAGTTCTTC
CASSPPGLAGGSSYNEQFF
>-|TRBV5-4|TRBJ1-2
TGTGCCAGCAGCTTGGGAACAGGGCCAGCTTATGGCTACACCTTC
CASSLGTGPAYGYTF
>-|TRBV4-2|TRBJ2-1
TGTGCCAGCAGCCAAGTGTTAGCGGCAAGCTCCTACAATGAGCAGTTCTTC
CASSQVLAASSYNEQFF
>-|TRBV25-1|TRBJ2-4
TGTGCCAGCAGTGGTGGGGGGGCGAACATTCAGTACTTC
CASSGGGANIQYF
>-|TRBV29-1|TRBJ1-3
TGCAGCGTTGCGGGGTTGGGCGGAAACACCATATATTTT
CSVAGLGGNTIYF
>-|TRBV7-2|TRBJ1-5
TGTGCCAGCAGCTTATATACAGGGAATCAGCCCCAGCATTTT
CASSLYTGNQPQHF
>TRBD1|TRBV19|TRBJ1-2
TGTGCCAGTAATATACAGGGGTGGCATGGCTACACCTTC
CASNIQGWHGYTF
>TRBD1|TRBV29-1|TRBJ1-2
TGCAGCGTTGGACAGGGAGGCTACACCTTC
CSVGQGGYTF
>TRBD2|TRBV18|TRBJ2-1
TGTGCCAGCTCACCCCCCGGACTAGCGGGAGGGAACGAGCAGTTCTTC
CASSPPGLAGGNEQFF
>TRBD1|TRBV25-1|TRBJ1-2
TGTGCCAGCAGTGCGCATCGGACAGGCCTGGGGGGCTACACCTTC
CASSAHRTGLGGYTF
>-|TRBV7-9|TRBJ2-6
TGTGCCAGCAGCGGAGGGACTCCTCGAATCCCTGGGGCCAACGTCCTGACTTTC
CASSGGTPRIPGANVLTF
>TRBD2|TRBV18|TRBJ2-1
TGTGCCAGCTCACTGAATCCGGGACTAGCGGGGAGGAGCTCCTACAATGAGCAGTTCTTC
CASSLNPGLAGRSSYNEQFF
>-|TRBV4-1|TRBJ1-4
TGCGCCAGCAGCCAAGAAGGACCCAGGTCGGGGGTGTTTTTT
CASSQEGPRSGVFF
>TRBD1|TRBV7-2|TRBJ1-5
TGTGCCAGCAGCCCGGACAGGGAAAATCAGCCCCAGCATTTT
CASSPDRENQPQHF
>-|TRBV29-1|TRBJ1-2
TGCAGCGCCAAGGGAGGAGGGGGGGGGCCTAGATATGGCTACACCTTC
CSAKGGGGGPRYGYTF
>TRBD2|TRBV19|TRBJ2-3
TGTGCCAGTAGTATAGCGGGGGGGCTTTATACGCAGTATTTT
CASSIAGGLYTQYF
>TRBD1|TRBV5-1|TRBJ1-4
TGCGCCAGCAGCTTGGTTCAGGGGGGAGATGAAAAACTGTTTTTT
CASSLVQGGDEKLFF